The 12 T cell receptor beta chains given below trace back to one sample, sequenced in a study of shared clonotypes between healthy human individuals (dated by TCRdb to 2018 to 2020). The library was produced with the immunoSEQ multiplex PCR assay. Drawn from immuneACCESS, this table holds only the in-frame rearrangements with V and J called that TCRdb kept. Clones are partly lost; checked studies trace under half to an unresolved V gene and leave the rest unexplained. Present in this sample are approximately 530,000 clones, approximately 94% of which were seen just once. The top ten constitute 0.064% of the sample. The material sequenced was naive CD4+ T cells sorted from blood. What the cell subset or site label conveys for this sample: CD45RA+ positively selected. The origin of the receptors is a woman in her 30s in good health.

V is TRBV7-8 and J is TRBJ1-4; D is uncertain. V was trimmed by 0 bases and J by 7 bases, leaving 9 bases between them. The CDR3 length is 14 residues. CDR1 is SGHVS, CDR2 FQNEAQ, per germline. CDR3 region: CASSLARVVEKLFF. The CDR3 bases are TGTGCCAGCAGCTTAGCTCGGGTGGTTGAAAAACTGTTTTTT. The full variable domain, with the rest looked up from reference TRBV7-8 and TRBJ1-4, is GAGVSQSPRYKVAKRGQDVALRCDPISGHVSLFWYQQALGQGPEFLTYFQNEAQLDKSGLPSDRFFAERPEGSVSTLKIQRTQQEDSAVYLCASSLARVVEKLFFGSGTQLSVL.

This sequence joins TRBV5-4 and TRBJ2-1; weak D call: TRBD1 (5 bases). Trimming cost V 2 bases and J 5 bases, with 8 bases left between them. The CDR3 is made up of 13 amino acids. CDR1 is SGHNT and CDR2 is YYREEE in the germline V gene (reference sequence). The CDR3 spells CASSFGRDNEQFF. As DNA, the CDR3 is TGTGCCAGCAGCTTCGGCAGGGACAATGAGCAGTTCTTC.

This rearrangement joins TRBV6-1 to TRBJ1-5; 9 nucleotides line up with TRBD1. With V trimmed by 3 bases and J by 4 bases, 4 bases remained unmatched. This CDR3 is built from 15 residues. The germline V gene has CDR1 MNHNS and CDR2 SASEGT. The CDR3 spells CASSEGQGINQPQHF. The CDR3, as DNA: TGTGCCAGCAGTGAGGGACAGGGAATAAATCAGCCCCAGCATTTT.

The rearrangement joins TRBV5-1 to TRBJ2-5; 10 positions agree with TRBD2. The ends lost 4 bases at V and 2 bases at J; junction bases unmatched: 8. The CDR3 spans 16 residues. Germline V gene sequence: CDR1 SGHRS, CDR2 YFSETQ. As DNA, the CDR3 is TGCGCCAGCAGCCCACGACTAGCGGGTACGCAAGAGACCCAGTACTTC. It translates to CASSPRLAGTQETQYF.

The chain joins TRBV15 to TRBJ1-1; no clear D gene. The CDR3 has 13 amino acids. Germline V lookup: CDR1 LNHNV, CDR2 YYDKDF (reference sequence). Trimming removed 1 base at V and 6 bases at J, with 9 bases between. The CDR3 region has the DNA TGTGCCACCAGCAGAGTATACGGGCCTGAAGCTTTCTTT. It encodes CATSRVYGPEAFF.

The chain joins TRBV7-9 to TRBJ2-3, with D unclear. V was shortened by 5 bases and J by 2 bases, with 14 bases between the two germline ends. The CDR3 is 15 residues long. Germline values: CDR1 SEHNR, CDR2 FQNEAQ (reference sequence). The DNA of the CDR3 is TGTGCCAGCAGCCCCCGCGGCAGTAACACAGATACGCAGTATTTT. Translation: CASSPRGSNTDTQYF.

The V call is TRBV2, the J call TRBJ1-1, with a tentative D call TRBD1 (5 bases). The CDR3 covers 14 residues. Trimming removed 6 bases from V and 2 bases from J, with 13 bases in between. Per germline, CDR1 SNHLY and CDR2 FYNNEI. The CDR3: CASSDSRLNTEAFF. The CDR3 region has the DNA TGTGCCAGCAGCGACAGCCGGCTTAACACTGAAGCTTTCTTT.

The CDR3 is CASSLLSGSNTGELFF. The DNA for the CDR3 is TGCGCCAGCAGCTTGTTGTCAGGGTCGAACACCGGGGAGCTGTTTTTT. V and J are TRBV5-1 and TRBJ2-2, with D maybe TRBD1 (5 bases). The germline V and J ends were trimmed by 1 base and 0 bases, with 10 bases remaining between them. The germline gives CDR1 SGHRS, CDR2 YFSETQ. The CDR3 length is 16 residues.

Points on this clone: Other nucleotide sequences from this sample produce the same CDR3. The rearrangement joins TRBV20-1 to TRBJ2-7; tentatively, D is TRBD2 (6 bases). V dropped 3 bases and J dropped 3 bases, with 6 bases sitting between them. Germline V gene lookup returns CDR1 DFQATT and CDR2 SNEGSKA (reference sequence). This CDR3 comprises 11 residues. CDR3 coding DNA: TGCAGTGCTAGGCGGGACTACGAGCAGTACTTC. It codes for CSARRDYEQYF.

The chain carries TRBV5-1 and TRBJ2-7, with TRBD2 identical over 14 bases. Trimming removed 5 bases from V and 3 bases from J; junction bases left unmatched: 4. CDR3 length equals 15 residues. CDR1 and CDR2 (germline): SGHRS, YFSETQ. The CDR3 sequence: CASRQGTSGSYEQYF. As DNA, the CDR3 is TGCGCCAGCAGGCAAGGGACTAGCGGGAGCTACGAGCAGTACTTC.

V usage is TRBV6-6 and J usage is TRBJ2-5; possible D gene TRBD2, 5 bases. Matching the DNA end better, TRBJ2-7 makes the J call doubtful. The CDR3 sequence is 12 residues long. Germline CDR1 and CDR2: MNHNY and SVGAGI (reference sequence). The CDR3 reads CASARAPYEQYF. CDR3 nucleotide sequence: TGTGCCAGCGCGCGGGCCCCCTACGAGCAGTACTTC.

V usage is TRBV5-1 and J usage is TRBJ2-7; no clear D gene. V was shortened by 0 bases and J by 2 bases, with 9 bases between the two germline ends. The CDR3 is 14 amino acids. Germline V gene lookup returns CDR1 SGHRS and CDR2 YFSETQ. CDR3 nucleotide sequence: TGCGCCAGCAGCTTGGAAATCTTAACCTACGAGCAGTACTTC. Amino acids: CASSLEILTYEQYF.